Below, 12 T cell receptor beta chains from the same sample are listed, as sequenced in a study of T cells after yellow fever vaccination. In TCRdb, the 5' RACE reads were re-called with MiXCR into one record per CDR3 protein. The profile shows about 350,000 distinct CDR3 sequences, around 10% of them singletons. The starting material was PBMCs, obtained on the day of the first yellow fever vaccination. All receptors come from a man aged 18 to 30 who received the YFV17D yellow fever vaccine.

About this clonotype: Mismatch with germline at one junction end may stem from a read error. The rearrangement joins TRBV18 to TRBJ2-1; TRBD2 is a possible D gene (6 bases). Germline V CDR1 and CDR2: KGHSH, LQKENI. The length of the CDR3 is 14 residues. The CDR3 sequence: CASSPRDSNNEQFF. The CDR3 region has the DNA TGTGCCAGCTCACCGCGGGACTCCAACAATGAGCAGTTCTTC.

This clonotype was found a few times. This chain uses TRBV11-2 with TRBJ2-2, with 9 bases lining up with TRBD1. The CDR3 extends over 20 amino acids. J lost 8 bases, V lost 1 base, and 20 bases had no gene match. The germline CDR1 and CDR2 sequences are SGHAT and FQNNGV. For the CDR3, the DNA is TGTGCCAGCAGCTTAGTGGCCCCCTCAGACAGGGGGATTTTACCGGGGGAGCTGTTTTTT. Its protein is CASSLVAPSDRGILPGELFF. The whole variable domain, remainder taken from reference TRBV11-2 and TRBJ2-2, is EAGVAQSPRYKIIEKRQSVAFWCNPISGHATLYWYQQILGQGPKLLIQFQNNGVVDDSQLPKDRFSAERLKGVDSTLKIQPAKLEDSAVYLCASSLVAPSDRGILPGELFFGEGSRLTVL.

The chain combines TRBV4-2 with TRBJ2-3, with 7 nucleotides matching TRBD1. The CDR3 totals 13 residues. Germline V gives CDR1 LGHNA, CDR2 YNFKEQ. The V segment lost 6 bases and the J segment 2 bases; nucleotides outside the gene matches: 2. CDR3 in DNA: TGTGCCAGCAGTGGACAGGACACAGATACGCAGTATTTT. Translation: CASSGQDTDTQYF.

This clonotype was seen a handful of times. The chain employs TRBV9 and TRBJ2-6; 7 positions match TRBD1. The CDR3 runs 14 residues. With 5 bases clipped from V and 2 bases from J, the junction kept 1 base outside the gene matches. Germline-derived CDR1 and CDR2 are SGDLS and YYNGEE. The CDR3 region has the DNA TGTGCCAGCAGAAGGGGGCCTGGGGCCAACGTCCTGACTTTC. This translates into CASRRGPGANVLTF.

This clonotype was counted a few times. The chain employs TRBV28 and TRBJ1-5, with TRBD1 matching over 10 bases. Trimming at V came to 6 bases and at J to 4 bases, leaving 3 bases not matched to a gene. CDR3 length equals 14 residues. Germline V gives CDR1 MDHEN, CDR2 SYDVKM. CDR3 residues: CASRDRGPNQPQHF. The CDR3 nucleotides are TGTGCCAGCAGAGACAGGGGGCCTAATCAGCCCCAGCATTTT.

The chain uses TRBV18 and TRBJ2-7; TRBD1 matches 7 bases. This CDR3 comprises 12 residues. Germline loops: CDR1 KGHSH, CDR2 LQKENI. With 3 bases clipped from V and 5 bases from J, the junction kept 1 base outside the gene matches. This CDR3 is CASSPTGDEQYV. DNA of the CDR3: TGTGCCAGCTCACCTACAGGGGACGAGCAGTACGTC.

This clonotype was seen a few times. The genes are TRBV19 and TRBJ1-1; 7 nucleotides line up with TRBD1. The germline gives CDR1 LNHDA, CDR2 SQIVND (reference sequence). The CDR3 has 17 amino acids. The J segment lost 0 bases and the V segment lost 1 base, leaving 8 bases of the junction unmatched. CDR3 protein: CASSIALTGTMNTEAFF. The CDR3 coding sequence is TGTGCCAGTAGTATAGCCCTGACAGGGACCATGAACACTGAAGCTTTCTTT.

This clonotype was counted a few times. The chain uses TRBV4-3 and TRBJ2-2; D gene uncertain. Germline values: CDR1 LGHNA, CDR2 YSLEER. The V and J ends lost 0 bases and 5 bases respectively, with 13 bases between them. The CDR3 has 16 residues. This CDR3 reads CASSQEVQSKTGELFF. The CDR3 coding sequence is TGCGCCAGCAGCCAAGAGGTGCAGTCTAAAACCGGGGAGCTGTTTTTT.

The chain links TRBV11-2 to TRBJ2-6, with a possible D match to TRBD1 (6 bases). Trimming stripped 8 bases from V and 0 bases from J, with 11 bases between. This CDR3 is built from 15 residues. Looked up from germline, CDR1 is SGHAT and CDR2 is FQNNGV. The CDR3 protein is CASGGSVSGANVLTF. The CDR3 nucleotides are TGTGCCAGCGGGGGCTCTGTCTCTGGGGCCAACGTCCTGACTTTC.

This clonotype was seen a few times. The V gene is TRBV27, the J gene TRBJ1-4; D not certain. Trimming shortened V by 1 base and J by 0 bases, and 12 bases separated the two germline ends. The germline gives CDR1 MNHEY, CDR2 SMNVEV (reference sequence). The CDR3 consists of 17 residues. CDR3 sequence reads: CASSLFAGIATNEKLFF. The DNA of the CDR3 is TGTGCCAGCAGTTTATTCGCGGGTATTGCAACTAATGAAAAACTGTTTTTT. The full variable domain, with the rest looked up from reference TRBV27 and TRBJ1-4, is EAQVTQNPRYLITVTGKKLTVTCSQNMNHEYMSWYRQDPGLGLRQIYYSMNVEVTDKGDVPEGYKVSRKEKRNFPLILESPSPNQTSLYFCASSLFAGIATNEKLFFGSGTQLSVL.

This clonotype came up a few times. The chain couples TRBV19 to TRBJ2-1; a possible D gene is TRBD1 (5 bases). The germline V gene encodes CDR1 LNHDA and CDR2 SQIVND (reference sequence). There are 12 residues in the CDR3. V shed 6 bases and J shed 5 bases, with 8 bases lying between them. This CDR3 is CASSDSHNEQFF. CDR3 DNA: TGTGCCAGTAGCGACAGCCACAATGAGCAGTTCTTC.

This clonotype has only a few counts. CDR3 sequence: CASSPGTGGDIQYF. Here the CDR3 DNA reads TGCGCCAGCAGTCCCGGGACAGGGGGAGACATTCAGTACTTC. The chain has TRBV10-1 and TRBJ2-4, with 11 bases aligning to TRBD1. Looked up from germline, CDR1 is WNHNN and CDR2 is SYGVQD (reference sequence). The J segment lost 8 bases and the V segment lost 5 bases, leaving 5 bases of the junction unmatched. The CDR3 consists of 14 residues.